This is a list of T cell receptor beta chains from one sample in a study of T cells in Graves' hyperthyroidism and ophthalmopathy. TCRdb ran MiXCR on the multiplex PCR reads and lists one entry per CDR3 protein. The sample consists of hundreds of thousands of distinct CDR3 sequences, more than 15% of them appearing once. Material for sequencing was blood. The receptors were gathered from a woman in her forties with Graves' ophthalmopathy. CDR3s include the opening cysteine and the closing phenylalanine or tryptophan.

TRBV25-1 | CASSELGSGAKNIQYF
TRBV12-3/TRBV12-4 | CASSAQPGGNEQFF
TRBV7-9 | CASSLGLNEKLFF
TRBV24-1 | CATSLGTSGYNEQFF
TRBV4-1 | CASSQPRSSGNIQYF
TRBV7-2 | CASSFGGTSATEQFF
TRBV7-3 | CASSLGLAGAADTQYF
TRBV9 | CASSVDHLSSNEQFF
TRBV12-3/TRBV12-4 | CASSSIDEQYF
TRBV5-4 | CASRTGGYYVPSGRNEQFF
TRBV30 | CAWSTNPGQLFF
TRBV19 | CASSPGQGVLAKNIQYF
TRBV6-1 | CASSESFLGSNQPQHF
TRBV29-1 | CSAETAYNEQFF
TRBV20-1 | CSARDREGLNYYEQYF
TRBV2 | CASSDTPGGGQPQHF
TRBV11-2 | CASSLALGQGANNEQFF
TRBV7-8 | CASLILARETQYF
TRBV10-3 | CAISPGLAGGTRKDNEQFF
TRBV4-2 | CASSQPGLAGASNTGELFF
TRBV5-1 | CASSSAGTGDLKTQYF